This TCR beta chain was sequenced for a study of STAT5B mutations in CD4+ large granular lymphocyte leukemia. Libraries were prepared by immunoSEQ multiplex PCR; TCRdb keeps only in-frame clonotypes and omits some of them. This table holds around 34,000 clones, roughly 85% found once. Germline-derived CDR1 and CDR2 are SGHAT and FQNNGV. With 5 bases clipped from V and 7 bases from J, the junction kept 8 bases outside the gene matches. The CDR3 consists of 16 residues. Sample: CD4+ T cells from blood buffy coats. The rearrangement uses TRBV11-2 and TRBJ2-1; TRBD2 agrees at 13 bases. The clonotype originates from a human donor in good health. For the CDR3, the DNA is TGTGCCAGCAGCAAAAGACTAGCGGGAGGAATAAATGAGCAGTTCTTC. It encodes CASSKRLAGGINEQFF.